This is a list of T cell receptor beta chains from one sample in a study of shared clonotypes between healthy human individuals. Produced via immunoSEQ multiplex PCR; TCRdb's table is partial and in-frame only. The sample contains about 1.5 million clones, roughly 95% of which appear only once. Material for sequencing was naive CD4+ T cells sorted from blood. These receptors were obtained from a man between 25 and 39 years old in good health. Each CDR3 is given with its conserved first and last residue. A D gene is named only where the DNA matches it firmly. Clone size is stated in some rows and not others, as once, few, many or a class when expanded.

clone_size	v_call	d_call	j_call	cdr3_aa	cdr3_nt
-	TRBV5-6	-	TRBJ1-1	CASSFLSEAFF	TGTGCCAGCAGCTTTTTGTCTGAAGCTTTCTTT
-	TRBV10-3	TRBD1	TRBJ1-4	CAISEDRDNEKLFF	TGTGCCATCAGCGAGGACAGGGATAATGAAAAACTGTTTTTT
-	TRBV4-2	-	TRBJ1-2	CASSRTDTYGYTF	TGTGCCAGCAGCCGGACAGACACCTATGGCTACACCTTC
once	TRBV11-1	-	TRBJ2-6	CASSLPRGISGANVLTF	TGTGCCAGCAGCTTGCCTAGGGGCATCTCTGGGGCCAACGTCCTGACTTTC
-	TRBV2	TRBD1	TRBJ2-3	CASSRTTGGGISDTQYF	TGTGCCAGCAGTCGCACCACAGGGGGCGGCATCTCAGATACGCAGTATTTT
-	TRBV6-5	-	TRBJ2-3	CASSYSPGRDTQYF	TGTGCCAGCAGTTACTCACCGGGGAGGGATACGCAGTATTTT
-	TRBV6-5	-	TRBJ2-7	CASSYIVGHGEQYF	TGTGCCAGCAGTTACATAGTGGGCCACGGCGAGCAGTACTTC
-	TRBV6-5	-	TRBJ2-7	CASSYSGGSPSEQYF	TGTGCCAGCAGTTACTCTGGCGGCAGTCCTTCCGAGCAGTACTTC
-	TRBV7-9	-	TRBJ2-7	CASSPVGPIKPEQYF	TGTGCCAGCAGCCCGGTGGGCCCAATAAAGCCCGAGCAGTACTTC
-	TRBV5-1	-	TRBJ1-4	CASSFSRQGNEKLFF	TGCGCCAGCAGCTTTAGTCGTCAGGGGAATGAAAAACTGTTTTTT
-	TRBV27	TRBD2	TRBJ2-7	CASTRRGGTSGNEQYF	TGTGCCAGCACCCGACGAGGTGGAACTAGCGGGAACGAGCAGTACTTC
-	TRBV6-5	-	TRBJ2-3	CASRGRGPDTQYF	TGTGCCAGCAGGGGCCGGGGACCCGATACGCAGTATTTT
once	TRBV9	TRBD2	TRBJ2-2	CASSPLGLAGGPGTGELFF	TGTGCCAGCAGCCCATTAGGACTAGCGGGAGGGCCTGGTACCGGGGAGCTGTTTTTT
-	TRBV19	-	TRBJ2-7	CASSIAPGLFYEQYF	TGTGCCAGTAGTATAGCCCCCGGACTTTTCTACGAGCAGTACTTC
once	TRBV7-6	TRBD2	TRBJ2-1	CASSQGLAGNEQFF	TGTGCCAGCAGCCAGGGACTAGCTGGCAATGAGCAGTTCTTC
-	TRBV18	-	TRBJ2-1	CASSPEGDPSIEQFF	TGTGCCAGCTCACCAGAGGGAGACCCCTCCATTGAGCAGTTCTTC